This T cell receptor delta chain is from a study of gamma-delta T cells after stem cell transplantation. V lost 0 bases, J lost 7 bases, and 11 bases stayed unmatched. Germline CDR1 GEAIGNYY, CDR2 EKD. This CDR3 spans 16 amino acids. TCRdb reran clone calling via CATT on the RT-PCR reads. The data contain approximately 1,000 delta-chain clones, roughly 13% of them seen just once; the ten biggest clones take up around 55%. By share of the sample, this clone is large. The sequenced material came from gamma-delta T cells. The TCR was taken from a human donor. It is not recorded whose cells these are; they may come from a transplant donor. The V and J genes are TRDV2 and TRDJ1; 9 bases align to TRDD3. The CDR3 loop is CACDTVSGDTGVKLIF. In DNA, the CDR3 is TGTGCCTGTGACACCGTTTCGGGGGATACTGGGGTTAAACTCATCTTT.